A single sample gave rise to the 8 T cell receptor beta chains below, sequenced in a study of blood T cell repertoires in COVID-19. Produced via immunoSEQ multiplex PCR; TCRdb's table is partial and in-frame only. The table records roughly 230,000 clones, 85% to 90% of them present only once. The source material was peripheral blood. These receptors originate from a woman aged 40 to 50 who had recovered from COVID-19.

This chain connects TRBV11-2 to TRBJ2-1; 9 nucleotides align to TRBD2. Germline assignment: CDR1 SGHAT and CDR2 FQNNGV. With 1 base clipped from V and 4 bases from J, the junction kept 8 bases outside the gene matches. The CDR3 is made up of 17 amino acids. For the CDR3, the DNA is TGTGCCAGCAGCTTAGGTACAGCGGGGGGCAAATACAATGAGCAGTTCTTC. This translates into CASSLGTAGGKYNEQFF.

The chain employs TRBV4-2 and TRBJ1-1; D ambiguous. CDR1 LGHNA and CDR2 YNFKEQ come from the germline V gene. CDR3 length equals 15 residues. V shed 0 bases and J shed 5 bases, with 13 bases lying between them. CDR3 DNA: TGTGCCAGCAGCCAAGAAGGGCAGAGGAGGACTGAAGCTTTCTTT. Its protein is CASSQEGQRRTEAFF.

The chain employs TRBV28 and TRBJ2-7, with TRBD1 matching over 8 bases. The germline CDR1 and CDR2 sequences are MDHEN and SYDVKM. This CDR3 spans 14 amino acids. The junction had 7 bases not matched to a gene; V was cut back by 2 bases and J by 7 bases. The DNA of the CDR3 is TGTGCCAGCAGTTTAAGCCAGGGGGCGGATGAGCAGTACGTC. Translating it yields CASSLSQGADEQYV.

The chain has TRBV30 and TRBJ1-1; 8 nucleotides match TRBD1. Germline CDR1 and CDR2: GTSNPN and SVGIG (reference sequence). The CDR3 extends over 14 amino acids. J gave up 1 base and V 0 bases, and 1 base lay outside the gene matches. CDR3: CAWSVDRGNTEAFF. Here the CDR3 DNA reads TGTGCCTGGAGTGTCGACAGGGGGAACACTGAAGCTTTCTTT. Complete variable domain (other parts from reference TRBV30 and TRBJ1-1): SQTIHQWPATLVQPVGSPLSLECTVEGTSNPNLYWYRQAAGRGLQLLFYSVGIGQISSEVPQNLSASRPQDRQFILSSKKLLLSDSGFYLCAWSVDRGNTEAFFGQGTRLTVV.

This clone was counted a single time. The chain couples TRBV23-1 to TRBJ2-3; D possibly corresponds to TRBD1 (6 bases). TRBV23-1 falls under the ORF class, with uncertain function. The CDR3 is made up of 16 amino acids. V was cut by 1 base and J by 4 bases, with 15 bases left in between. The DNA of the CDR3 is TGCGCCAGCAGTCAATGTGGGGGCCTCCGTCCAGATACGCAGTATTTT. This translates into CASSQCGGLRPDTQYF.

The rearrangement links TRBV10-3 to TRBJ2-1; 15 bases agree with TRBD2. Germline V gene data show CDR1 as ENHRY and CDR2 as SYGVKD. There are 18 residues in the CDR3. V shed 6 bases, J shed 10 bases, and the junction held 16 bases outside the gene matches. The CDR3 loop is CAISALGLAGGNWAEQFF. In DNA form, the CDR3 reads TGTGCCATCAGCGCCTTGGGACTAGCGGGAGGAAATTGGGCGGAGCAGTTCTTC.

The rearrangement links TRBV29-1 to TRBJ2-5, with TRBD2 matching 10 bases. The CDR3 runs to 13 residues. Trimming at V came to 7 bases and at J to 4 bases, leaving 6 bases not matched to a gene. CDR1 and CDR2 from the germline V gene are SQVTM and ANQGSEA. The DNA of the CDR3 is TGCAGCGCCGTAGCGGGAGGCCGAGAGACCCAGTACTTC. Translating gives CSAVAGGRETQYF. Full variable domain (missing parts from reference TRBV29-1 and TRBJ2-5): SAVISQKPSRDICQRGTSLTIQCQVDSQVTMMFWYRQQPGQSLTLIATANQGSEATYESGFVIDKFPISRPNLTFSTLTVSNMSPEDSSIYLCSAVAGGRETQYFGPGTRLLVL.

This rearrangement joins TRBV28 to TRBJ1-1; unclear D gene. With 4 bases removed from V and 6 bases from J, the gap between germline ends came to 6 bases. The germline V gene encodes CDR1 MDHEN and CDR2 SYDVKM. CDR3 size: 11 residues. CDR3 protein: CASSSSPEAFF. As DNA, the CDR3 is TGTGCCAGCAGTTCCTCCCCTGAAGCTTTCTTT.